These 21 T cell receptor beta chains originate from one sample sequenced in a study of T-cell reconstitution after alpha-beta-depleted transplantation in children (dated by TCRdb to 2016 to 2017). Libraries were made using PCR. The run used an Illumina HiSeq 2500. TCR library preparation used molecular barcoding, with unique molecular identifiers applied to normalize quantification of the TCRbeta repertoire. TCRdb trimmed public reads at Q25 via fastp, called clones via MiXCR and kept in-frame beta chains. Rows matching on CDR3 protein sequence are summarized as one entry with the most common DNA and genes. For this sample there are around 370,000 distinct CDR3 sequences; around 10% appear just once. The top ten clones comprise around 2.3% of the sample. Sequences were derived from PBMCs from the stem cell graft donor, sampled from the stem cell graft. The source of these receptors is a human donor who donated a stem cell graft to a child with acute lymphoblastic leukemia.

This clonotype came up many times. This chain uses TRBV11-3 with TRBJ2-5; 7 bases match TRBD1. The CDR3 sequence is 14 residues long. The germline gives CDR1 SGHNT, CDR2 YENEEA. V lost 5 bases and J lost 3; bases outside the gene matches: 6. The CDR3 reads CASSLHRGEETQYF. The CDR3 region has the DNA TGTGCCAGCAGCCTCCACAGGGGTGAAGAGACCCAGTACTTC.

The J gene is TRBJ1-2, the V gene TRBV7-6, with 9 nucleotides matching TRBD1. The V and J ends lost 5 bases and 4 bases, in that order; junction bases with no gene match: 11. CDR3 length equals 16 residues. The V gene's germline CDR1 is SGHVS and CDR2 FNYEAQ. The CDR3 reads CASSPRTGTGPYGYTF. The CDR3 DNA reads as TGTGCCAGCAGCCCTCGTACCGGGACAGGGCCCTATGGCTACACCTTC.

The chain couples TRBV28 to TRBJ2-3, with 8 nucleotides matching TRBD2. With V trimmed by 3 bases and J by 0 bases, 8 bases remained unmatched. Germline V CDR1 and CDR2: MDHEN, SYDVKM. The CDR3 spans 17 residues. CDR3 residues: CASSFDGRAASTDTQYF. CDR3 nucleotide sequence: TGTGCCAGCAGTTTTGACGGGAGGGCCGCTAGCACAGATACGCAGTATTTT.

Many counts were recorded for this clonotype. V gene TRBV7-2 combines with J gene TRBJ1-6; TRBD1 matches at 8 bases. V lost 11 bases to trimming and J lost 7 bases; unmatched junction nucleotides: 7. This CDR3 spans 13 amino acids. Germline lookup yields CDR1 SGHTA and CDR2 FQGNSA. The CDR3 loop is CAGQGQWNSPLHF. As DNA, the CDR3 is TGTGCCGGACAGGGACAGTGGAATTCACCCCTCCACTTT. The full variable domain, with the rest looked up from reference TRBV7-2 and TRBJ1-6, is GAGVSQSPSNKVTEKGKDVELRCDPISGHTALYWYRQSLGQGLEFLIYFQGNSAPDKSGLPSDRFSAERTGGSVSTLTIQRTQQEDSAVYLCAGQGQWNSPLHFGNGTRLTVT.

This rearrangement joins TRBV30 to TRBJ2-1, with D possibly matching TRBD2 (6 bases). Trimming stripped 0 bases from V and 6 bases from J, with 15 bases between. Per the germline V gene, CDR1 is GTSNPN and CDR2 is SVGIG (reference sequence). CDR3 size: 15 residues. This chain's CDR3 is CAWSVRLGMGNEQFF. The CDR3 DNA is TGTGCCTGGAGTGTACGACTAGGAATGGGCAATGAGCAGTTCTTC.

This clonotype was counted many times. The rearrangement joins TRBV7-8 to TRBJ1-4; D unresolved. The germline V gene has CDR1 SGHVS and CDR2 FQNEAQ. V was trimmed by 4 bases and J by 11 bases, leaving 14 bases between them. CDR3 length: 13 residues. CDR3 in amino acids: CASSYLSTGKLFF. The CDR3, as DNA: TGTGCCAGCAGCTACCTGTCGACCGGGAAACTGTTTTTT.

This clonotype has a handful of counts. V usage is TRBV14 and J usage is TRBJ1-2; D uncertain. V lost 4 bases, J lost 1 base, and 7 bases lay in between. Germline V gene lookup returns CDR1 SGHDN and CDR2 FVKESK. The CDR3 is 13 amino acids. The DNA of the CDR3 is TGTGCCAGCAGCCCCGGCCTTAACTATGGCTACACCTTC. It translates to CASSPGLNYGYTF.

There are many counts of this clonotype. The gene calls are TRBV27 and TRBJ2-5; D call uncertain. This CDR3 has 12 amino acids. The V gene's germline CDR1 is MNHEY and CDR2 SMNVEV (reference sequence). V was shortened by 4 bases and J by 7 bases, with 10 bases between the two germline ends. The CDR3 is CASSSDSGTQYF. In DNA, the CDR3 is TGTGCCAGCAGTTCAGATTCGGGGACCCAGTACTTC.

This clonotype was picked up a small number of times. This rearrangement joins TRBV24-1 to TRBJ2-1; TRBD2 matches 9 bases. The germline CDR1 and CDR2 sequences are KGHDR and SFDVKD. Trimming cost V 2 bases and J 0 bases; bases outside gene matches: 1. CDR3 length: 16 amino acids. The CDR3 DNA is TGTGCCACCAGTGATTATAGCGGGAGCTCCTACAATGAGCAGTTCTTC. Translation: CATSDYSGSSYNEQFF.

V usage is TRBV12-3 or TRBV12-4 and J usage is TRBJ1-5; D unresolved. There are 12 residues in the CDR3. Trimming pared 8 bases from V and 9 bases from J, leaving 14 bases between. In DNA, the CDR3 is TGTGCCAGCGCCAACGGGATGACGCCCCAGCATTTT. Translation gives CASANGMTPQHF.

The gene calls are TRBV27 and TRBJ2-7; 8 bases fit TRBD1. Germline lookup yields CDR1 MNHEY and CDR2 SMNVEV (reference sequence). Trimming cost V 6 bases and J 2 bases; bases outside gene matches: 15. The CDR3 has 17 residues. DNA of the CDR3: TGTGCCAGCAGCCTTATAGGGGGTGGGGGACAGGCCTACGAGCAGTACTTC. This codes for CASSLIGGGGQAYEQYF.

The CDR3 DNA is TGTGCCAGCAGGGACTCCCCCGATGAGCAGTTCTTC. Translation: CASRDSPDEQFF. The chain uses TRBV6-6 and TRBJ2-1; possible D gene TRBD2, 5 bases. The CDR3 runs 12 residues. The V and J ends lost 6 bases and 8 bases respectively, with 11 bases between them. The germline gives CDR1 MNHNY, CDR2 SVGAGI (reference sequence).

The table lists this clonotype with many counts. The chain couples TRBV6-1 to TRBJ2-5, with TRBD2 matching 8 bases. V dropped 5 bases and J dropped 5; count of bases not matched to a gene: 10. CDR1 MNHNS and CDR2 SASEGT come from the germline V gene. The CDR3 contains 15 residues. In DNA, the CDR3 is TGTGCCAGCAGTCTAGGGGCGGGGGGCGGTGAGACCCAGTACTTC. This codes for CASSLGAGGGETQYF.

CDR3 nucleotide sequence: TGCGCCAGCAGCCAAAGAACAGGTCTAGAGACCCAGTACTTC. This encodes CASSQRTGLETQYF. This rearrangement joins TRBV4-1 to TRBJ2-5, with D possibly TRBD1 on 5 matching bases. Germline CDR1 is MGHRA and CDR2 is YSYEKL. With 2 bases removed from V and 4 bases from J, the gap between germline ends came to 11 bases. The CDR3 covers 14 residues.

In DNA form, the CDR3 reads TGCAGTGCCGATGGGGGCGCTGAAGCTTTCTTT. Its translation is CSADGGAEAFF. The chain couples TRBV20-1 to TRBJ1-1; weak D call: TRBD1 (6 bases). Germline CDR1 reads DFQATT; CDR2 reads SNEGSKA (reference sequence). The length of the CDR3 is 11 residues. Trimming stripped 6 bases from V and 6 bases from J, with 11 bases between.

This chain connects TRBV5-1 to TRBJ1-5; TRBD1 matches 10 bases. J lost 3 bases, V lost 4 bases, and 4 bases had no gene match. The CDR3 covers 15 residues. From germline, CDR1 is SGHRS and CDR2 YFSETQ. The CDR3 protein is CASSRDRGPNQPQHF. The CDR3 bases are TGCGCCAGCAGCCGGGACAGGGGCCCCAATCAGCCCCAGCATTTT.

This clonotype was picked up a small number of times. The gene calls are TRBV27 and TRBJ1-5, with D possibly matching TRBD1 (6 bases). Trimming took 3 bases from V and 1 from J, leaving 28 bases between them. Germline V CDR1 and CDR2: MNHEY, SMNVEV (reference sequence). The CDR3 totals 21 residues. The CDR3 nucleotides are TGTGCCAGCAGTTTCTTTCCACCTACGGGCTGGGGGGCCACGAGCAATCAGCCCCAGCATTTT. Protein sequence: CASSFFPPTGWGATSNQPQHF.

This clonotype was found many times. This rearrangement joins TRBV2 to TRBJ2-1; D is ambiguous. Germline assignment: CDR1 SNHLY and CDR2 FYNNEI. Trimming pared 3 bases from V and 10 bases from J, leaving 10 bases between. The CDR3 totals 12 residues. In DNA form, the CDR3 reads TGTGCCAGCAGTGATTCCCTCGGGGAGCAGTTCTTC. Encoded protein: CASSDSLGEQFF.

Concerning this clonotype itself: Being one base from a much bigger clone, this may be a read error. V gene TRBV20-1 combines with J gene TRBJ2-3, with D unresolved. The CDR3 is made up of 14 amino acids. Germline assignment: CDR1 DFQATT and CDR2 SNEGSKA (reference sequence). The CDR3 reads CSARDPRSTDTEYF. The CDR3 nucleotides read TGCAGTGCTAGAGATCCACGGAGCACAGATACGGAGTATTTT.

The chain links TRBV7-9 to TRBJ2-1, with D tentatively TRBD1 (6 bases). V lost 0 bases and J lost 8, with 11 bases in between. The CDR3 extends over 14 amino acids. Germline CDR1 reads SEHNR; CDR2 reads FQNEAQ (reference sequence). The CDR3 spells CASSLAPQGHEQFF. The CDR3 bases are TGTGCCAGCAGCTTAGCCCCACAGGGCCATGAGCAGTTCTTC.

This clonotype was picked up a small number of times. The chain has TRBV28 and TRBJ1-2; TRBD1 matches at 10 bases. CDR1 is MDHEN and CDR2 is SYDVKM in the germline V gene. The CDR3 contains 14 residues. J lost 7 bases, V lost 6 bases, and 8 bases had no gene match. CDR3 protein: CASSVPGQGIGYTF. As DNA, the CDR3 is TGTGCCAGCAGCGTCCCGGGACAGGGGATTGGCTACACCTTC.